The 32 T cell receptor beta chains below come from one sample, sequenced in a study of cytomegalovirus exposure and HLA in healthy donors. Primers included in the PCR were 60 Vbeta and 13 Jbeta primers. Repertoires were generated with immunoSEQ multiplex PCR, while TCRdb's copy carries only in-frame clones and drops some. The sample includes about 230,000 clones, 75% to 85% seen only once; the top ten take 2.5% to 3%. The sequencing input was PBMCs. The receptors originated from a woman in her sixties in good health and CMV-seropositive.

J is TRBJ2-3 and V is TRBV30; D possibly corresponds to TRBD2 (6 bases). Germline V gives CDR1 GTSNPN, CDR2 SVGIG (reference sequence). The V and J ends lost 4 bases and 0 bases respectively, with 11 bases between them. CDR3 length equals 14 residues. For the CDR3, the DNA is TGTGCCTGGAACACCGGGACTAGCACAGATACGCAGTATTTT. It yields the protein CAWNTGTSTDTQYF. Variable domain in full (rest from reference TRBV30 and TRBJ2-3): SQTIHQWPATLVQPVGSPLSLECTVEGTSNPNLYWYRQAAGRGLQLLFYSVGIGQISSEVPQNLSASRPQDRQFILSSKKLLLSDSGFYLCAWNTGTSTDTQYFGPGTRLTVL.

This sequence joins TRBV6-1 and TRBJ2-3; TRBD2 matches at 7 bases. V trimming: 3 bases; J trimming: 0 bases; junction bases outside the gene matches: 9. The V gene's germline CDR1 is MNHNS and CDR2 SASEGT. The CDR3 runs 17 residues. The DNA of the CDR3 is TGTGCCAGCAGTGACCCCTCAGCGGGGTCTAGCACAGATACGCAGTATTTT. Protein product: CASSDPSAGSSTDTQYF.

CDR3: CASSLWGRKSSYNEQFF. CDR3 coding DNA: TGTGCCAGCAGCTTATGGGGCAGGAAGAGCTCCTACAATGAGCAGTTCTTC. V is TRBV7-8 and J is TRBJ2-1, with D maybe TRBD1 (5 bases). Per germline, CDR1 SGHVS and CDR2 FQNEAQ. With 2 bases removed from V and 0 bases from J, the gap between germline ends came to 14 bases. The CDR3 totals 17 residues.

V and J are TRBV2 and TRBJ2-1; possibly TRBD1 for D (6 bases). Deletions cut 4 bases from V and 7 bases from J, with 8 bases between. Germline V gene lookup returns CDR1 SNHLY and CDR2 FYNNEI. The CDR3 spans 12 residues. The CDR3 coding sequence is TGTGCCAGCAGTGCCGACAGGAATGAGCAGTTCTTC. Protein sequence: CASSADRNEQFF.

The chain has TRBV5-1 and TRBJ2-5; perhaps TRBD2 as D (6 bases). TRBJ2-7 matches the DNA end more closely, so the J call is doubtful. CDR1 and CDR2 (germline): SGHRS, YFSETQ. CDR3 length equals 14 residues. The CDR3 region has the DNA TGCGCCAGCAGCTTGGACGGGAGCCTCTCCGAGCAGTACTTC. It encodes CASSLDGSLSEQYF.

The chain employs TRBV6-5 and TRBJ2-7; a weak D match, TRBD1 (5 bases). The germline V gene has CDR1 MNHEY and CDR2 SVGAGI. Between the trimmed V and J ends, which lost 0 bases and 4 bases, there was a span of 13 bases. The CDR3 is 15 residues long. The CDR3 loop reads CASSYSRQGGYEQYF. Written as DNA, the CDR3 is TGTGCCAGCAGTTACTCGAGGCAGGGTGGGTACGAGCAGTACTTC.

V usage is TRBV28 and J usage is TRBJ1-5, with D possibly TRBD1 on 5 matching bases. Germline V CDR1 and CDR2: MDHEN, SYDVKM. With 2 bases removed from V and 2 bases from J, the gap between germline ends came to 16 bases. The CDR3 loop spans 17 amino acids. Here the CDR3 reads CASSLHISWGGNQPQHF. CDR3 DNA: TGTGCCAGCAGTTTACACATCTCCTGGGGGGGCAATCAGCCCCAGCATTTT. Using reference TRBV28 and TRBJ1-5 for the parts outside the CDR3, the full variable domain is DVKVTQSSRYLVKRTGEKVFLECVQDMDHENMFWYRQDPGLGLRLIYFSYDVKMKEKGDIPEGYSVSREKKERFSLILESASTNQTSMYLCASSLHISWGGNQPQHFGDGTRLSIL.

This chain joins TRBV25-1 and TRBJ1-1, with 9 nucleotides matching TRBD1. Unmatched junction bases numbered 1, after V lost 5 bases and J lost 3 bases. The CDR3 sequence is 13 residues long. The germline V gene has CDR1 MGHDK and CDR2 SYGVNS. CDR3 in DNA: TGTGCCAGCAGTTGGACAGGGGACACTGAAGCTTTCTTT. It encodes CASSWTGDTEAFF.

V is TRBV30 and J is TRBJ2-3; D is unresolved. Trimming stripped 1 base from V and 0 bases from J, with 11 bases between. Germline-derived CDR1 and CDR2 are GTSNPN and SVGIG (reference sequence). The length of the CDR3 is 15 residues. This CDR3 reads CAWSGLTGSTDTQYF. The CDR3 coding sequence is TGTGCCTGGAGTGGACTCACTGGGAGCACAGATACGCAGTATTTT.

J is TRBJ2-3 and V is TRBV5-4; TRBD2 matches at 7 bases. CDR1 is SGHNT and CDR2 is YYREEE in the germline V gene (reference sequence). The CDR3 extends over 16 amino acids. Trimming removed 3 bases from V and 6 bases from J; junction bases left unmatched: 13. The CDR3 loop is CASSYRDYWSVDTQYF. As DNA, the CDR3 is TGTGCCAGCAGCTACCGGGACTACTGGTCGGTGGATACGCAGTATTTT.

The rearrangement uses TRBV10-3 and TRBJ2-1; 8 nucleotides agree with TRBD2. CDR1 ENHRY and CDR2 SYGVKD come from the germline V gene. This CDR3 has 16 amino acids. Trimming removed 2 bases from V and 0 bases from J; junction bases left unmatched: 3. The CDR3 nucleotides are TGTGCCATCAGTGAGATTAGCGGGGCCTCCTACAATGAGCAGTTCTTC. Translated: CAISEISGASYNEQFF.

The rearrangement uses TRBV11-2 and TRBJ2-7; TRBD1 is a possible D gene (5 bases). Between the trimmed V and J ends, which lost 7 bases and 6 bases, there was a span of 22 bases. The CDR3 sequence is 15 residues long. Germline V gives CDR1 SGHAT, CDR2 FQNNGV. The CDR3 sequence is CASIQSRGPKGEQYF. CDR3 bases: TGTGCCAGCATCCAGAGTAGGGGTCCTAAGGGCGAGCAGTACTTC.

The chain uses TRBV2 and TRBJ2-5; TRBD2 matches at 13 bases. V dropped 6 bases and J dropped 5; count of bases not matched to a gene: 3. The CDR3 consists of 14 residues. CDR1 SNHLY and CDR2 FYNNEI come from the germline V gene. CDR3 loop: CASRGTSGVETQYF. The CDR3 nucleotides read TGTGCCAGCAGGGGGACTAGCGGGGTGGAGACCCAGTACTTC.

This chain connects TRBV5-5 to TRBJ2-6; tentative D call: TRBD1 (6 bases). The CDR3 spans 15 residues. Germline V gives CDR1 SGHKS, CDR2 YYEKEE (reference sequence). V was clipped by 2 bases and J by 2 bases, with 8 bases between them. The CDR3 loop reads CASSLQGPGANVLTF. CDR3 bases: TGTGCCAGCAGCTTACAGGGTCCTGGGGCCAACGTCCTGACTTTC.

The chain is built from TRBV4-2 and TRBJ1-3; D is ambiguous. Trimming took 0 bases from V and 0 from J, leaving 6 bases between them. There are 15 residues in the CDR3. Germline CDR1 and CDR2: LGHNA and YNFKEQ. In DNA, the CDR3 is TGTGCCAGCAGCCAAGACTTTAGCTCTGGAAACACCATATATTTT. Residues: CASSQDFSSGNTIYF.

CDR3 amino acids: CASSQERAGYNEQFF. CDR3 in DNA: TGCGCCAGCAGCCAGGAGCGGGCGGGCTACAATGAGCAGTTCTTC. The J gene is TRBJ2-1, the V gene TRBV4-1; TRBD2 might be the D (6 bases). The CDR3 runs 15 residues. CDR1 and CDR2 (germline): MGHRA, YSYEKL. Trimming pared 3 bases from V and 3 bases from J, leaving 12 bases between.

The chain combines TRBV28 with TRBJ1-5, with TRBD1 matching 8 bases. Looked up from germline, CDR1 is MDHEN and CDR2 is SYDVKM. The CDR3 is 16 residues long. The trim removed 6 bases at V and 4 bases at J, leaving 11 bases unmatched. The CDR3 is CASSHLRDRTNQPQHF. In DNA, the CDR3 is TGTGCCAGCAGCCACTTACGGGACAGGACTAATCAGCCCCAGCATTTT.

V and J are TRBV7-9 and TRBJ2-1; TRBD2 matches 7 bases. From germline, CDR1 is SEHNR and CDR2 FQNEAQ (reference sequence). The CDR3 sequence is 14 residues long. The V gene end was trimmed by 3 bases and the J gene end by 4 bases; junction bases not matched to a gene: 3. For the CDR3, the DNA is TGTGCCAGCAGCTTGCTAGCGGATTACAATGAGCAGTTCTTC. Its protein product is CASSLLADYNEQFF.

The rearrangement joins TRBV4-2 to TRBJ1-4; maybe TRBD1 (6 bases). Germline CDR1 reads LGHNA; CDR2 reads YNFKEQ. V was shortened by 2 bases and J by 7 bases, with 14 bases between the two germline ends. The CDR3 spans 15 residues. The CDR3 nucleotides are TGTGCCAGCAGCCAAAATACAGGGTTGGGTGAAAAACTGTTTTTT. Translating it yields CASSQNTGLGEKLFF.

The chain employs TRBV27 and TRBJ1-5; no clear D. This CDR3 has 14 residues. Germline V gene sequence: CDR1 MNHEY, CDR2 SMNVEV (reference sequence). The V gene lost 3 bases and the J gene lost 0 bases, with 6 bases spanning the gap. The CDR3 sequence is CASSFGYSNQPQHF. The CDR3 DNA reads TGTGCCAGCAGTTTCGGGTATAGCAATCAGCCCCAGCATTTT.

The chain links TRBV7-9 to TRBJ1-4, with 10 bases identical to TRBD1. There are 15 residues in the CDR3. Per the germline V gene, CDR1 is SEHNR and CDR2 is FQNEAQ (reference sequence). Trimming at V came to 5 bases and at J to 7 bases, leaving 7 bases not matched to a gene. CDR3 sequence: CASSPGTGVGEKLFF. Written as DNA, the CDR3 is TGTGCCAGCAGCCCCGGGACAGGGGTGGGTGAAAAACTGTTTTTT.

Comment on this clone: Other nucleotide sequences in the sample specify the same CDR3. This chain uses TRBV18 with TRBJ1-1, with TRBD1 as a possible D gene (5 bases). This CDR3 has 15 residues. V dropped 0 bases and J dropped 4 bases, with 12 bases sitting between them. Germline-derived CDR1 and CDR2 are KGHSH and LQKENI. Here the CDR3 DNA reads TGTGCCAGCTCACCACCGGGGGGTGGAGGCACTGAAGCTTTCTTT. This codes for CASSPPGGGGTEAFF.

The chain joins TRBV2 to TRBJ2-2; D unresolved. This CDR3 spans 12 amino acids. V gave up 7 bases and J gave up 3 bases, with 6 bases separating them. Germline CDR1 and CDR2: SNHLY and FYNNEI. CDR3 nucleotide sequence: TGTGCCAGCACCCGAGACACCGGGGAGCTGTTTTTT. As protein: CASTRDTGELFF.

This sequence joins TRBV7-8 and TRBJ1-2; 7 nucleotides align to TRBD1. The CDR3 loop spans 14 amino acids. Losses at the gene ends were 4 bases for V and 1 base for J; bases not matched to a gene: 3. Germline V gene lookup returns CDR1 SGHVS and CDR2 FQNEAQ. The CDR3 reads CASSSAGGNYGYTF. CDR3 nucleotides: TGTGCCAGCAGCTCAGCAGGGGGTAACTATGGCTACACCTTC. Variable domain in full (rest from reference TRBV7-8 and TRBJ1-2): GAGVSQSPRYKVAKRGQDVALRCDPISGHVSLFWYQQALGQGPEFLTYFQNEAQLDKSGLPSDRFFAERPEGSVSTLKIQRTQQEDSAVYLCASSSAGGNYGYTFGSGTRLTVV.

This rearrangement joins TRBV7-9 to TRBJ2-2; possibly TRBD1 for D (6 bases). CDR3 length: 13 amino acids. V was trimmed by 3 bases and J by 6 bases, leaving 8 bases between them. Germline CDR1 reads SEHNR; CDR2 reads FQNEAQ (reference sequence). In DNA, the CDR3 is TGTGCCAGCAGCTTTCAGGGGTCCGGGGAGCTGTTTTTT. The encoded protein is CASSFQGSGELFF.

This rearrangement joins TRBV5-1 to TRBJ2-2, with TRBD1 matching 10 bases. The trim removed 4 bases at V and 3 bases at J, leaving 6 bases unmatched. Germline lookup yields CDR1 SGHRS and CDR2 YFSETQ. The CDR3 is made up of 16 amino acids. The CDR3 DNA follows: TGCGCCAGCAGCCGAGACAGGGGGCAGGACACCGGGGAGCTGTTTTTT. Its protein is CASSRDRGQDTGELFF.

DNA for the CDR3: TGTGCCAGCAGCCCCGGGGATAGTCAGCCCCAGCATTTT. Protein product: CASSPGDSQPQHF. The rearrangement links TRBV7-6 to TRBJ1-5, with D uncertain. The CDR3 runs 13 residues. The germline V gene has CDR1 SGHVS and CDR2 FNYEAQ. V lost 5 bases to trimming and J lost 6 bases, with 11 bases between them.

The J gene is TRBJ1-5, the V gene TRBV5-1; D possibly corresponds to TRBD1 (6 bases). In germline, CDR1 is SGHRS, CDR2 YFSETQ. With 4 bases removed from V and 6 bases from J, the gap between germline ends came to 14 bases. The CDR3 consists of 14 residues. CDR3 bases: TGCGCCAGCAGCCATCAGGGGATGGGTCAGCCCCAGCATTTT. Protein sequence: CASSHQGMGQPQHF.

The chain links TRBV9 to TRBJ1-4; tentatively, D is TRBD1 (5 bases). The CDR3 is 18 residues long. V lost 4 bases and J lost 1, with 20 bases in between. Germline loops: CDR1 SGDLS, CDR2 YYNGEE. The CDR3 here is CASSLTGLTRVTNEKLFF. The CDR3 DNA follows: TGTGCCAGCAGCCTGACCGGGCTCACCAGGGTAACTAATGAAAAACTGTTTTTT. The variable domain in full, with the rest retrieved from reference TRBV9 and TRBJ1-4, is DSGVTQTPKHLITATGQRVTLRCSPRSGDLSVYWYQQSLDQGLQFLIQYYNGEERAKGNILERFSAQQFPDLHSELNLSSLELGDSALYFCASSLTGLTRVTNEKLFFGSGTQLSVL.

This rearrangement joins TRBV9 to TRBJ1-2, with D possibly being TRBD1 (5 bases). The V gene lost 5 bases and the J gene lost 4 bases, with 21 bases spanning the gap. This CDR3 comprises 16 residues. Per the germline V gene, CDR1 is SGDLS and CDR2 is YYNGEE. The chain's CDR3 is CASRSLSAGYGYGYTF. The DNA of the CDR3 is TGTGCCAGCAGGAGTTTATCTGCAGGGTACGGCTATGGCTACACCTTC. Supplemented by reference TRBV9 and TRBJ1-2, the full variable domain reads DSGVTQTPKHLITATGQRVTLRCSPRSGDLSVYWYQQSLDQGLQFLIQYYNGEERAKGNILERFSAQQFPDLHSELNLSSLELGDSALYFCASRSLSAGYGYGYTFGSGTRLTVV.

The chain joins TRBV5-4 to TRBJ1-4, with 8 nucleotides matching TRBD1. The CDR3 is made up of 14 amino acids. V dropped 7 bases and J dropped 4; count of bases not matched to a gene: 6. Germline lookup yields CDR1 SGHNT and CDR2 YYREEE (reference sequence). The CDR3 here is CASGTDRGNEKLFF. The CDR3 DNA sequence: TGTGCCAGCGGTACCGACAGGGGTAATGAAAAACTGTTTTTT.

This clone was recorded only once. The chain carries TRBV15 and TRBJ1-5; D unclear. CDR3 length: 13 amino acids. Germline-derived CDR1 and CDR2 are LNHNV and YYDKDF (reference sequence). V lost 0 bases and J 10 bases, leaving 10 bases between the germline ends. The CDR3 DNA follows: TGTGCCACCAGCAGAGAGGCCGTTCGTCCCCAGCATTTT. This sequence encodes CATSREAVRPQHF.